Presented here are 25 T cell receptor beta chains from one specimen sequenced in a study of CD8+ T cells in alopecia areata. Reverse transcription of extracted RNA yielded cDNA, which provided the sequencing template. The data were produced by immunoSEQ multiplex PCR, yet TCRdb's version contains in-frame clones alone and is incomplete. The sample lists 150,000 or so clones, roughly 54% occurring once. Treatment here: oral pan-JAK inhibitor, 5-10 mg twice daily. The source was CD8+ T cells sorted from blood, collected at week 4, from a patient treated with tofacitinib. These receptors originate from a human donor with alopecia areata.

This chain connects TRBV9 to TRBJ2-7; 10 bases map to TRBD1. Looked up from germline, CDR1 is SGDLS and CDR2 is YYNGEE. Trimming at V came to 3 bases and at J to 2 bases, leaving 8 bases not matched to a gene. The CDR3 is made up of 16 amino acids. The CDR3 spells CASSARGTGDPYEQYF. CDR3 nucleotides: TGTGCCAGCAGCGCAAGAGGGACAGGGGACCCCTACGAGCAGTACTTC.

This sequence joins TRBV7-3 and TRBJ1-6; D possibly corresponds to TRBD1 (5 bases). Germline V gene sequence: CDR1 SGHTA, CDR2 FQGTGA. The CDR3 is made up of 13 amino acids. V was trimmed by 3 bases and J by 10 bases, leaving 10 bases between them. Here the CDR3 DNA reads TGTGCCAGCAGCTTGGGGCTTCGGTCACCCCTCCACTTT. Translated, it gives CASSLGLRSPLHF.

This clone was observed a handful of times. The chain combines TRBV20-1 with TRBJ2-7; D is unresolved. The CDR3 is made up of 11 amino acids. V was cut by 5 bases and J by 6 bases, with 11 bases left in between. The germline CDR1 and CDR2 sequences are DFQATT and SNEGSKA (reference sequence). Written as DNA, the CDR3 is TGCAGTGCTTTTCCCGGGCTCGAGCAGTACTTC. Translating it yields CSAFPGLEQYF.

Concerning this clone: This same CDR3 is encoded by further DNA sequences in the sample. The chain uses TRBV25-1 and TRBJ2-5; 9 bases align to TRBD1. The CDR3 contains 14 residues. The trim removed 1 base at V and 5 bases at J, leaving 2 bases unmatched. The germline V gene has CDR1 MGHDK and CDR2 SYGVNS. Here the CDR3 DNA reads TGTGCCAGCAGTGAATGGGACAGGGAGGAGACCCAGTACTTC. This sequence encodes CASSEWDREETQYF.

This clone was recorded once. The chain employs TRBV13 and TRBJ1-1; D is unclear. V was clipped by 4 bases and J by 1 base, with 4 bases between them. This CDR3 is 12 amino acids long. Germline V gives CDR1 PRHDT, CDR2 FYEKMQ (reference sequence). This chain's CDR3 is CASSSQNTEAFF. Here the CDR3 DNA reads TGTGCCAGCAGCTCCCAGAACACTGAAGCTTTCTTT.

V is TRBV29-1 and J is TRBJ2-5, with D possibly being TRBD1 (6 bases). Between the trimmed V and J ends, which lost 5 bases and 3 bases, there was a span of 19 bases. The CDR3 loop spans 15 amino acids. From germline, CDR1 is SQVTM and CDR2 ANQGSEA. This CDR3 reads CSVKTPTGIEETQYF. The CDR3 DNA is TGCAGCGTTAAAACGCCTACAGGGATTGAAGAGACCCAGTACTTC. The complete variable domain, with remaining parts taken from reference TRBV29-1 and TRBJ2-5, reads SAVISQKPSRDICQRGTSLTIQCQVDSQVTMMFWYRQQPGQSLTLIATANQGSEATYESGFVIDKFPISRPNLTFSTLTVSNMSPEDSSIYLCSVKTPTGIEETQYFGPGTRLLVL.

The gene calls are TRBV7-9 and TRBJ1-6; 7 nucleotides agree with TRBD1. Germline CDR1 reads SEHNR; CDR2 reads FQNEAQ (reference sequence). The CDR3 runs to 14 residues. V lost 7 bases and J lost 14; bases outside the gene matches: 14. As DNA, the CDR3 is TGTGCCAGCACCGTCACCGGGACAGAGGTTTCCCTCCACTTT. Its translation is CASTVTGTEVSLHF.

The genes are TRBV30 and TRBJ2-2; D remains unclear. Trimming took 0 bases from V and 5 from J, leaving 7 bases between them. In germline, CDR1 is GTSNPN, CDR2 SVGIG (reference sequence). The CDR3 consists of 13 residues. The DNA for the CDR3 is TGTGCCTGGAGTGTCGGTGAGACCGGGGAGCTGTTTTTT. It codes for CAWSVGETGELFF.

The V call is TRBV9, the J call TRBJ1-5; no clear D. There are 14 residues in the CDR3. Germline lookup yields CDR1 SGDLS and CDR2 YYNGEE. V was pared by 0 bases and J by 1 base, with 5 bases between. CDR3 sequence reads: CASSVGVSNQPQHF. The DNA for the CDR3 is TGTGCCAGCAGCGTAGGGGTCAGCAATCAGCCCCAGCATTTT.

In its sample, this clone was seen once. One junction end disagrees with the germline gene, perhaps due to a read error. This sample also contains other DNA sequences that code for the same CDR3. The V and J genes are TRBV4-1 and TRBJ2-7; D may be TRBD2 (6 bases). This CDR3 region has 15 residues. Germline V CDR1 and CDR2: MGHRA, YSYEKL. CDR3 region: CASSQGERAPHEQYF. The DNA for the CDR3 is TGTGCCAGCAGCCAAGGGGAGCGGGCTCCCCACGAGCAGTACTTC.

The V gene is TRBV7-4, the J gene TRBJ1-2; perhaps TRBD1 as D (5 bases). The CDR3 contains 15 residues. Germline V lookup: CDR1 SGHVT, CDR2 SQSDAQ. V was cut by 2 bases and J by 6 bases, with 16 bases left in between. Written as DNA, the CDR3 is TGTGCCAGCAGCTTAACGGTTGACGGGGCCAATGGCTACACCTTC. The encoded protein is CASSLTVDGANGYTF.

The V call is TRBV4-2, the J call TRBJ2-1; D unresolved. The CDR3 is 15 residues long. Germline V gene lookup returns CDR1 LGHNA and CDR2 YNFKEQ. Trimming took off 3 bases at V and 1 base at J, with 10 bases between the two ends. CDR3 sequence (DNA): TGTGCCAGCAGCCAGGAGACTGGTTCCTACAATGAGCAGTTCTTC. Its translation is CASSQETGSYNEQFF.

The chain recombines TRBV13 with TRBJ1-2; D is unclear. Germline CDR1 reads PRHDT; CDR2 reads FYEKMQ (reference sequence). The CDR3 runs 11 residues. Trimming took 4 bases from V and 4 from J, leaving 4 bases between them. As DNA, the CDR3 is TGTGCCAGCAGCTCTCCCTATGGCTACACCTTC. Protein sequence: CASSSPYGYTF.

This clone was counted between two and nine times. The chain recombines TRBV30 with TRBJ1-2, with a possible D match to TRBD1 (6 bases). CDR3 length equals 12 residues. Germline V lookup: CDR1 GTSNPN, CDR2 SVGIG (reference sequence). Trimming removed 3 bases from V and 7 bases from J, with 12 bases in between. The CDR3 DNA is TGTGCCTGGAGCAGGGGATTCCTTGGCTACACCTTC. Its translation: CAWSRGFLGYTF.

This clone has just a few counts. The chain couples TRBV14 to TRBJ1-2, with D unresolved. The CDR3 totals 15 residues. V gave up 0 bases and J gave up 0 bases, with 8 bases separating them. Germline CDR1 and CDR2: SGHDN and FVKESK. The CDR3 region is CASSQDEQANYGYTF. In DNA form, the CDR3 reads TGTGCCAGCAGCCAAGATGAGCAAGCTAACTATGGCTACACCTTC.

V is TRBV11-2 and J is TRBJ2-3; no firm D call. The CDR3 contains 13 residues. V lost 5 bases, J lost 5 bases, and 11 bases lay in between. CDR1 SGHAT and CDR2 FQNNGV come from the germline V gene. CDR3 bases: TGTGCCAGCAGCGGGCTAGAGGTAGATACGCAGTATTTT. The encoded protein is CASSGLEVDTQYF. The variable domain in full, completed from reference TRBV11-2 and TRBJ2-3, reads EAGVAQSPRYKIIEKRQSVAFWCNPISGHATLYWYQQILGQGPKLLIQFQNNGVVDDSQLPKDRFSAERLKGVDSTLKIQPAKLEDSAVYLCASSGLEVDTQYFGPGTRLTVL.

There are a few counts of this clone. The chain carries TRBV25-1 and TRBJ1-1, with D perhaps TRBD1 (6 bases). The CDR3 length is 12 residues. The V and J ends lost 4 bases and 9 bases respectively, with 12 bases between them. Germline CDR1 reads MGHDK; CDR2 reads SYGVNS. The CDR3 spells CASSGRTVKAFF. The CDR3 DNA is TGTGCCAGCAGTGGCCGGACAGTGAAAGCTTTCTTT.

The chain joins TRBV29-1 to TRBJ2-7; D unclear. Trimming left V 2 bases short and J 3 bases short, with 11 bases between. Germline CDR1 SQVTM, CDR2 ANQGSEA. CDR3 length: 13 residues. The CDR3 nucleotides read TGCAGCGTTGAATCTAATAGTGGCTACGAGCAGTACTTC. Its translation is CSVESNSGYEQYF.

The gene calls are TRBV5-4 and TRBJ2-7; TRBD1 agrees at 7 bases. CDR3 size: 14 residues. The ends lost 5 bases at V and 2 bases at J; junction bases unmatched: 7. Germline CDR1 reads SGHNT; CDR2 reads YYREEE (reference sequence). The chain's CDR3 is CASRLDRDPYEQYF. CDR3 in DNA: TGTGCCAGCAGACTAGACAGGGATCCCTACGAGCAGTACTTC.

This clone was observed a few times. The chain combines TRBV13 with TRBJ1-1, with D hard to call. Between the trimmed V and J ends, which lost 5 bases and 4 bases, there was a span of 17 bases. The CDR3 extends over 15 amino acids. Per the germline V gene, CDR1 is PRHDT and CDR2 is FYEKMQ (reference sequence). The chain's CDR3 is CASSDLGGGPTEAFF. The DNA of the CDR3 is TGTGCCAGCAGCGACCTTGGTGGAGGGCCCACTGAAGCTTTCTTT.

The gene calls are TRBV5-4 and TRBJ1-2; 9 bases align to TRBD1. With 0 bases clipped from V and 4 bases from J, the junction kept 10 bases outside the gene matches. Germline CDR1 and CDR2: SGHNT and YYREEE (reference sequence). The CDR3 length is 17 residues. CDR3 nucleotide sequence: TGTGCCAGCAGCTTGGGGACCCCAAACAGGGGGCCCTATGGCTACACCTTC. Amino acid sequence: CASSLGTPNRGPYGYTF.

This clone was detected once. The V gene is TRBV11-2, the J gene TRBJ2-2, with TRBD1 identical over 8 bases. CDR1 is SGHAT, CDR2 FQNNGV, per germline. J gave up 7 bases and V 3 bases, and 7 bases lay outside the gene matches. The CDR3 is made up of 15 amino acids. As DNA, the CDR3 is TGTGCCAGCAGCTTGTTGCAGGGGGCCGACGGGGAGCTGTTTTTT. It encodes CASSLLQGADGELFF.

CDR3 loop: CASSSDQGYNEQFF. The DNA of the CDR3 is TGTGCCAGCAGTTCAGATCAGGGGTACAATGAGCAGTTCTTC. The chain carries TRBV6-5 and TRBJ2-1, with TRBD1 as a possible D gene (6 bases). The germline gives CDR1 MNHEY, CDR2 SVGAGI. The CDR3 totals 14 residues. Deletions cut 4 bases from V and 4 bases from J, with 11 bases between.

Concerning this clone itself: Other DNA sequences in the sample encode the same CDR3. The rearrangement links TRBV30 to TRBJ1-1, with D possibly being TRBD1 (5 bases). The CDR3 spans 13 residues. Germline CDR1 reads GTSNPN; CDR2 reads SVGIG (reference sequence). The germline V and J ends were trimmed by 3 bases and 0 bases, with 8 bases remaining between them. This CDR3 reads CAWSEGMNTEAFF. DNA for the CDR3: TGTGCCTGGAGCGAGGGGATGAACACTGAAGCTTTCTTT. The whole variable domain, remainder taken from reference TRBV30 and TRBJ1-1, is SQTIHQWPATLVQPVGSPLSLECTVEGTSNPNLYWYRQAAGRGLQLLFYSVGIGQISSEVPQNLSASRPQDRQFILSSKKLLLSDSGFYLCAWSEGMNTEAFFGQGTRLTVV.

V is TRBV15 and J is TRBJ2-5; D might be TRBD2 (6 bases). V was pared by 3 bases and J by 4 bases, with 9 bases between. The CDR3 length is 13 residues. Germline V CDR1 and CDR2: LNHNV, YYDKDF (reference sequence). The CDR3 DNA is TGTGCCACCAGCAGGCCGGAGGGAGAGACCCAGTACTTC. This translates into CATSRPEGETQYF.